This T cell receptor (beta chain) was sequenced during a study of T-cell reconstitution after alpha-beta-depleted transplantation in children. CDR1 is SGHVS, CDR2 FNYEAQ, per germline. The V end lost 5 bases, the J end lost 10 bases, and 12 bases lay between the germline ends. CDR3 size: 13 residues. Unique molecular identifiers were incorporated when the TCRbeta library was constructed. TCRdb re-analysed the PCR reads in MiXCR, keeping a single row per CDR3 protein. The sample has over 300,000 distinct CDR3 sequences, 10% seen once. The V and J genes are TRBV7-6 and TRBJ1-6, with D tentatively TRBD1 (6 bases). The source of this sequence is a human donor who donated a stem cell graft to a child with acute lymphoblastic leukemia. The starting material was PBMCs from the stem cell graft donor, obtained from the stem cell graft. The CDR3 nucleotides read TGTGCCAGCAGCCCAGGGGTAGGGTCACCCCTCCACTTT. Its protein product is CASSPGVGSPLHF.